This T cell receptor (beta chain) comes out of a study of blood T cell repertoires in COVID-19. Profiled with immunoSEQ multiplex PCR; TCRdb holds only in-frame clones, not every one. The sample yields approximately 400,000 clones, approximately 88% seen once. Trimming left V 2 bases short and J 11 bases short, with 12 bases between. CDR3 size: 12 residues. Specimen: peripheral blood. The sequence was collected from a man aged 35 to 55 with acute or convalescent COVID-19. The chain combines TRBV12-3 or TRBV12-4 with TRBJ1-1; D perhaps matches TRBD1 (5 bases). This CDR3 reads CASSLPGSKAFF. CDR3 in DNA: TGTGCCAGCAGTTTACCAGGGTCTAAGGCTTTCTTT.